The rows below give T cell receptor beta chains drawn from one sample of a study of blood T cell repertoires in COVID-19. TCRdb's copy holds only in-frame clones and misses some; the assay was immunoSEQ multiplex PCR. The table has tens of thousands of clones, roughly 88% seen once. Source material: peripheral blood. These receptors all stem from a human donor in a cohort sampled during active COVID-19. Both conserved end residues are part of each CDR3. D genes are given only for firm matches. Clone sizes are given selectively: once, few, many, or a class where the clone is expanded.

.,.,TRBJ2-5,TRBV7-3,TGTGCCAGCAGCTTAAACCAGGGAGAGACCCAGTACTTC,CASSLNQGETQYF
.,TRBD1,TRBJ1-4,TRBV29-1,TGCAGCGCCGGGACAGGGTTTATGACTAATGAAAAACTGTTTTTT,CSAGTGFMTNEKLFF
.,.,TRBJ2-1,TRBV21-1,TGTGCCAGCAGCAATCAAGGGGGCTTTTCCTACAATGAGCAGTTCTTC,CASSNQGGFSYNEQFF
.,TRBD2,TRBJ2-3,TRBV9,TGTGCCAGCAGCGTGGGGACTAGCGGATACACAGATACGCAGTATTTT,CASSVGTSGYTDTQYF
.,TRBD2,TRBJ2-4,TRBV11-3,TGTGCCAGCAGCTCGACTTGGACTAGCGGGAGGAAACTAGCCAAAAACATTCAGTACTTC,CASSSTWTSGRKLAKNIQYF
once,TRBD2,TRBJ2-7,TRBV27,TGTGCCAGCACCCGGACTAGCGGGAAATATTTGGAGCAGTACTTC,CASTRTSGKYLEQYF
.,TRBD2,TRBJ2-1,TRBV19,TGTGCCAGTAGTCGCGGGAGCTCCTACAATGAGCAGTTCTTC,CASSRGSSYNEQFF
.,.,TRBJ1-2,TRBV19,TGTGCCAGTAAACAGGGCGGAAATGGCTACACCTTC,CASKQGGNGYTF
few,TRBD2,TRBJ2-7,TRBV10-2,TGCGCCAGCAGTGAGGCCCCGGCTAGCGGGGGGGATCTGGAGCAGTACTTC,CASSEAPASGGDLEQYF
few,.,TRBJ2-2,TRBV5-6,TGTGCCAGCAGCTTGGATTCTTCGCGGTTGAACACCGGGGAGCTGTTTTTT,CASSLDSSRLNTGELFF
.,TRBD1,TRBJ1-4,TRBV19,TGTGCCAGTACCCAGGACAGGGGTTTGCCAACTAATGAAAAACTGTTTTTT,CASTQDRGLPTNEKLFF
.,.,TRBJ1-6,TRBV30,TGTGCCTGGAGTGGGACAAATCTTGGCTCACCCCTCCACTTT,CAWSGTNLGSPLHF
few,TRBD1,TRBJ1-2,TRBV9,TGTGCCAGCAGCTCATTAACAGGGGGATTCGGCTACACCTTC,CASSSLTGGFGYTF
.,.,TRBJ1-4,TRBV9,TGTGCCAGCAGCGTAGGTGTGACAGACAATGAAAAACTGTTTTTT,CASSVGVTDNEKLFF
.,TRBD1,TRBJ1-2,TRBV18,TGTGCCAGCTCACCTCGGACAGGGATCAACTATGGCTACACCTTC,CASSPRTGINYGYTF
.,.,TRBJ1-2,TRBV19,TGTGCCAGTAGTCCCCGTAGGGGTGGCGGCTACACCTTC,CASSPRRGGGYTF
few,.,TRBJ2-2,TRBV19,TGTGCCAGTAGAATATTAACAGGGAACACCGGGGAGCTGTTTTTT,CASRILTGNTGELFF
.,.,TRBJ1-1,TRBV7-2,TGTGCCAGCAGCTCGGACACGGCGAACACTGAAGCTTTCTTT,CASSSDTANTEAFF
.,TRBD1,TRBJ2-1,TRBV24-1,TGTGCCACCAGTGTATCGGACAGGGGAGTCAATGAGCAGTTCTTC,CATSVSDRGVNEQFF
.,TRBD2,TRBJ2-2,TRBV7-3,TGTGCCAGCAGCCGATACAGACTAGCGGGAGAAACCGGGGAGCTGTTTTTT,CASSRYRLAGETGELFF
.,.,TRBJ2-2,TRBV10-1,TGCGCCAGCAGGTTTGACAGGAACACCGGGGAGCTGTTTTTT,CASRFDRNTGELFF
.,TRBD1,TRBJ1-2,TRBV19,TGTGCCAGTAGCGGACAGGGGGGGAACTATGGCTACACCTTC,CASSGQGGNYGYTF
.,.,TRBJ2-2,TRBV18,TGTGCCAGCTCACCTAGTACGGGGAATGGCGGGGAGCTGTTTTTT,CASSPSTGNGGELFF